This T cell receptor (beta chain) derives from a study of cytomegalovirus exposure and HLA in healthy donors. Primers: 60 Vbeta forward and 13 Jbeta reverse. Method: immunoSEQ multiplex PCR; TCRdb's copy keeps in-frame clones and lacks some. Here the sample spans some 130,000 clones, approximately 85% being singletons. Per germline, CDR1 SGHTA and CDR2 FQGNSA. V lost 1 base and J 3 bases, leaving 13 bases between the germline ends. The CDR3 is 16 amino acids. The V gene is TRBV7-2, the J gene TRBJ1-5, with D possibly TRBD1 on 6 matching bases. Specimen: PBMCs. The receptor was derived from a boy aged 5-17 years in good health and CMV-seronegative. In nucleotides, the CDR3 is TGTGCCAGCAGCTTAGTGGGGGGGCAGACCAATCAGCCCCAGCATTTT. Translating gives CASSLVGGQTNQPQHF.